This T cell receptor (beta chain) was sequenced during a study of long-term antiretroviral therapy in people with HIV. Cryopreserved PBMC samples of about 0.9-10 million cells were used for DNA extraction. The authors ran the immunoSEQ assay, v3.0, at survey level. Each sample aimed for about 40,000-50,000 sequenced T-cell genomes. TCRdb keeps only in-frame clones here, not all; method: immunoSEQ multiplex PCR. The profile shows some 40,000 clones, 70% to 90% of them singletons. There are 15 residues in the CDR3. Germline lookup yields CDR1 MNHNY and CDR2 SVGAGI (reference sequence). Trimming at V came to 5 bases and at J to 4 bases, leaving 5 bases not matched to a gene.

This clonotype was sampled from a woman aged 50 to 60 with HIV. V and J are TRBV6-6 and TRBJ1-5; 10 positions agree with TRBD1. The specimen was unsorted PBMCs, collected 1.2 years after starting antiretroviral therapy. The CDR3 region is CASSLPDRGNQPQHF. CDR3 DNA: TGTGCCAGCAGTCTTCCGGACAGGGGGAATCAGCCCCAGCATTTT.